The TCR beta chain described here comes from a study of long-term antiretroviral therapy in people with HIV. With V trimmed by 2 bases and J by 9 bases, 3 bases remained unmatched. The CDR3 is made up of 14 amino acids. Study-level findings and limits: Subsequent to ART, diversity was augmented yet persisted below that of transplant donor controls. HIV repertoires spanned narrower CDR3 length ranges than controls.

Concerning this clone: Its antigen is unknown.

The assay, immunoSEQ v3.0, was run at survey level. The protocol was immunoSEQ multiplex PCR, while the TCRdb copy is restricted to in-frame clones and leaves out a portion. The data hold 20,000 to 25,000 clones, with 82% observed a single time. This clonotype originated in a man between 50 and 59 years old with HIV. This chain uses TRBV5-3 with TRBJ1-6; 9 bases line up with TRBD1. TRBV5-3 is assigned to the ORF class and has an uncertain function. The sequencing used unsorted PBMCs, collected at the start of antiretroviral therapy. CDR3 residues: CARSFGTGFSPLHF. The CDR3 DNA reads as TGTGCCAGAAGCTTCGGGACAGGGTTTTCACCCCTCCACTTT.